This entry describes one T cell receptor beta chain. This table comes from immunoSEQ multiplex PCR, and its TCRdb copy is limited to in-frame clones, with some not included. The table includes roughly 120,000 clones, approximately 94% detected once. CDR1 is SNHLY and CDR2 is FYNNEI in the germline V gene. The CDR3 is made up of 15 amino acids. The V gene lost 3 bases and the J gene lost 0 bases, with 10 bases spanning the gap. This record comes from a study of control samples from healthy donors and cancer patients. The sequence derives from a man between 50 and 59 years old with head and neck cancer. V usage is TRBV2 and J usage is TRBJ2-3; a possible D gene is TRBD1 (6 bases). The source material was PBMCs. In DNA, the CDR3 is TGTGCCAGCAGTGACAGGGGTCAGAGCACAGATACGCAGTATTTT. Translated: CASSDRGQSTDTQYF.